The 5 T cell receptor beta chains reported below all come from one sample, sequenced in a study of post-analysis software for immune sequencing data. Presence of unique molecular identifiers characterized the TCR beta cDNA libraries. TCRdb reanalysed the PCR reads using MiXCR and keeps one entry per CDR3 protein. The data show 380,000 or so distinct CDR3 sequences, around 37% seen once. Whole-study results and caveats: Relative to controls, patients had about five TRBV segments at higher frequency, with TRBV5-6, TRBV5-1 and TRBV20-1 among these.

Their antigens are not known. Sample: blood. The source of these receptors is a girl between 5 and 17 years old with multiple sclerosis.

The V and J genes are TRBV6-1 and TRBJ2-5, with TRBD2 matching over 10 bases. With 8 bases clipped from V and 11 bases from J, the junction kept 14 bases outside the gene matches. Germline CDR1 reads MNHNS; CDR2 reads SASEGT. This CDR3 contains 14 residues. The CDR3: CASPTSGEYNEQYF. DNA of the CDR3: TGTGCCAGCCCCACTAGCGGGGAGTACAATGAGCAGTACTTC.

The V and J genes are TRBV5-1 and TRBJ2-1, with 9 nucleotides matching TRBD2. The CDR3 has 16 amino acids. Germline lookup yields CDR1 SGHRS and CDR2 YFSETQ. Unmatched junction bases numbered 12, after V lost 2 bases and J lost 9 bases. The CDR3 spells CASSFALAGAPSEQFF. In DNA, the CDR3 is TGCGCCAGCAGCTTCGCCTTAGCGGGGGCGCCCAGTGAGCAGTTCTTC. The full variable domain, its missing parts supplied by reference TRBV5-1 and TRBJ2-1, is KAGVTQTPRYLIKTRGQQVTLSCSPISGHRSVSWYQQTPGQGLQFLFEYFSETQRNKGNFPGRFSGRQFSNSRSEMNVSTLELGDSALYLCASSFALAGAPSEQFFGPGTRLTVL.

The V and J genes are TRBV20-1 and TRBJ1-2; 8 bases are a match to TRBD1. The CDR3 runs to 16 residues. J gave up 2 bases and V 2 bases, and 10 bases lay outside the gene matches. Germline V gene lookup returns CDR1 DFQATT and CDR2 SNEGSKA (reference sequence). The CDR3 DNA reads as TGCAGTGCTAGAACCTGGGGACAGGAGCAAAACTATGGCTACACCTTC. This gives the protein CSARTWGQEQNYGYTF.

This clonotype has a count of ten or more. This CDR3 is CASSLRGPSSGANVLTF. In nucleotides, the CDR3 is TGCGCCAGCAGCTTAAGGGGCCCCAGCTCTGGGGCCAACGTCCTGACTTTC. This chain uses TRBV5-1 with TRBJ2-6, with D possibly TRBD1 on 5 matching bases. The CDR3 loop spans 17 amino acids. Trimming pared 2 bases from V and 0 bases from J, leaving 12 bases between. Germline V gene lookup returns CDR1 SGHRS and CDR2 YFSETQ. Full variable domain (outside the CDR3, taken from reference TRBV5-1 and TRBJ2-6): KAGVTQTPRYLIKTRGQQVTLSCSPISGHRSVSWYQQTPGQGLQFLFEYFSETQRNKGNFPGRFSGRQFSNSRSEMNVSTLELGDSALYLCASSLRGPSSGANVLTFGAGSRLTVL.

J is TRBJ2-1 and V is TRBV3-1, with 8 bases that match TRBD2. The ends lost 4 bases at V and 8 bases at J; junction bases unmatched: 16. CDR3 size: 17 residues. From germline, CDR1 is LGHDT and CDR2 YNNKEL (reference sequence). DNA for the CDR3: TGTGCCAGCAGCCGCCAGAGGTACGGGGGGGCCTTTTATGAGCAGTTCTTC. Its translation is CASSRQRYGGAFYEQFF.